The source of this T cell receptor (beta chain) is a study of patients and donors after allogeneic stem cell transplantation. Via MiXCR, TCRdb re-called the RT-PCR reads, giving one row per CDR3 protein. The table has hundreds of thousands of distinct CDR3 sequences, approximately 16% seen once; the top ten hold over 6%. This clonotype has ten or more counts. V lost 6 bases and J 2 bases, leaving 5 bases between the germline ends. This CDR3 comprises 12 residues. Germline CDR1 reads SEHNR; CDR2 reads FQNEAQ (reference sequence). The specimen sequenced was blood, either unsorted or a sorted T cell fraction (not recorded which). The receptor was isolated from a human donor who was either an allogeneic HSCT recipient or a stem cell or donor lymphocyte infusion donor (not recorded which). It is not recorded whose cells these are; they may come from a transplant donor. The chain links TRBV7-9 to TRBJ1-3; D is ambiguous. In nucleotides, the CDR3 is TGTGCCAGCAGGGCAGCTGGAAACACCATATATTTT. This translates into CASRAAGNTIYF.